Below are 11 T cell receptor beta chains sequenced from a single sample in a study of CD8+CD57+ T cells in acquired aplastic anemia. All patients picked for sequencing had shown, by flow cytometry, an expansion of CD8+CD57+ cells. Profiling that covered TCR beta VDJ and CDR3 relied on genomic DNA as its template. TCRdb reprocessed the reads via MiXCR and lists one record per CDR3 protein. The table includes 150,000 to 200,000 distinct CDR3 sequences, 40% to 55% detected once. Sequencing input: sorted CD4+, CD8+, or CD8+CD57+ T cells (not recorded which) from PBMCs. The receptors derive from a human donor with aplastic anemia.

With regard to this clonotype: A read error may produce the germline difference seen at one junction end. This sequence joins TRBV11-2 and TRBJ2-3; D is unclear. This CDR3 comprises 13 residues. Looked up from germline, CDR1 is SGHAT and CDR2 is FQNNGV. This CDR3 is CASILETTDTQYF. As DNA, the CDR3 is TGTGCCAGCATCTTAGAGACCACAGATACGCAGTATTTT.

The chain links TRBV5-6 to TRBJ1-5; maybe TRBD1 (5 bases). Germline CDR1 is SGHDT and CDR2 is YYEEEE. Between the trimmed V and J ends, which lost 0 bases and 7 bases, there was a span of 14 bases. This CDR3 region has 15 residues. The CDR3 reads CASSLVIGADQPQHF. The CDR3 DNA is TGTGCCAGCAGCTTGGTAATCGGGGCAGACCAGCCCCAGCATTTT.

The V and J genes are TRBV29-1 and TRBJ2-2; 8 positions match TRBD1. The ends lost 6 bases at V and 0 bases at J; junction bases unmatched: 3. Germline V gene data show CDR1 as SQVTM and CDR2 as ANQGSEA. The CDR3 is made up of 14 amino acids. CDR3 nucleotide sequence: TGCAGCGTCCCGGGACAGGCGAACACCGGGGAGCTGTTTTTT. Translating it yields CSVPGQANTGELFF.

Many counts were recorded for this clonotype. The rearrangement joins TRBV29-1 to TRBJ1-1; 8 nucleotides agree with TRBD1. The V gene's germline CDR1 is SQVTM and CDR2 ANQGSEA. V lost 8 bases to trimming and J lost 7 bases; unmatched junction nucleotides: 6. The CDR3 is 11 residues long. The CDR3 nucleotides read TGCAGCCTCCGACAGGGGAATGAAGCTTTCTTT. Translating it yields CSLRQGNEAFF.

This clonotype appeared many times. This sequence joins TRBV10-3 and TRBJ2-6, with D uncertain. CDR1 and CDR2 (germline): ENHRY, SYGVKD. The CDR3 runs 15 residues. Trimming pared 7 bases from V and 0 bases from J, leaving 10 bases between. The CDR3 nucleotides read TGTGCCATCAATTTGGGCACCTCTGGGGCCAACGTCCTGACTTTC. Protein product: CAINLGTSGANVLTF.

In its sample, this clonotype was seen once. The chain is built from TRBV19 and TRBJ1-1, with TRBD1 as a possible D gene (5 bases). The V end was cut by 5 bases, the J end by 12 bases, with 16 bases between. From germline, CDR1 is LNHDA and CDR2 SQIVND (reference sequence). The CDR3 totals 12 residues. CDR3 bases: TGTGCCAGTAGTTCTATGGGGGGTTGGACTTTCTTT. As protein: CASSSMGGWTFF. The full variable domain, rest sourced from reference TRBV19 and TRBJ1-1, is DGGITQSPKYLFRKEGQNVTLSCEQNLNHDAMYWYRQDPGQGLRLIYYSQIVNDFQKGDIAEGYSVSREKKESFPLTVTSAQKNPTAFYLCASSSMGGWTFFGQGTRLTVV.

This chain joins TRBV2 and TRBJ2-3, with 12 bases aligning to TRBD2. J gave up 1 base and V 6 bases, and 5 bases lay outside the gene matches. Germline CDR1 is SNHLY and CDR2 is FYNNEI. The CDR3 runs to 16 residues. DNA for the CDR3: TGTGCCAGCAGGCCCGGACTAGCGGGACGCACAGATACGCAGTATTTT. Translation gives CASRPGLAGRTDTQYF.

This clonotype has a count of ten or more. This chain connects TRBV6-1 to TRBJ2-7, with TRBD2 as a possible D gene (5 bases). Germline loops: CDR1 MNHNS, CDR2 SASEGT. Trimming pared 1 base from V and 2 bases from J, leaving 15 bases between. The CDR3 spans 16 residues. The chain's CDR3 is CASSEDLAPLPYEQYF. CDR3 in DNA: TGTGCCAGCAGTGAAGACCTAGCACCCCTGCCCTACGAGCAGTACTTC.

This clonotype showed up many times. CDR3 residues: CASSLGAAGGSYEQYF. In DNA, the CDR3 is TGTGCCAGCAGCTTGGGCGCGGCAGGGGGTTCCTACGAGCAGTACTTC. This sequence joins TRBV5-6 and TRBJ2-7; 7 bases agree with TRBD1. This CDR3 spans 16 amino acids. J gave up 1 base and V 0 bases, and 7 bases lay outside the gene matches. The germline CDR1 and CDR2 sequences are SGHDT and YYEEEE.

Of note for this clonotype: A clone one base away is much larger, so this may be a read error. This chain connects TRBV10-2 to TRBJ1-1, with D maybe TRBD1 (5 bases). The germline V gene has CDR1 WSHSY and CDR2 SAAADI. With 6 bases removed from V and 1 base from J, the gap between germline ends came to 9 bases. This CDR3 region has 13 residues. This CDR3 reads CASRHDRNTEAFF. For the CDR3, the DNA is TGCGCCAGCAGGCATGACAGGAACACTGAAGCTTTCTTT.

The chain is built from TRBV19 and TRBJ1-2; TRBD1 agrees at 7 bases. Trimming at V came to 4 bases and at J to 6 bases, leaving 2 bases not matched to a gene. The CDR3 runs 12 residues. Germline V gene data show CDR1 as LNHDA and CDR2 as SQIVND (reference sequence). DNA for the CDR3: TGTGCCAGTAGTAAACAGGGGAATGGCTACACCTTC. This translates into CASSKQGNGYTF.